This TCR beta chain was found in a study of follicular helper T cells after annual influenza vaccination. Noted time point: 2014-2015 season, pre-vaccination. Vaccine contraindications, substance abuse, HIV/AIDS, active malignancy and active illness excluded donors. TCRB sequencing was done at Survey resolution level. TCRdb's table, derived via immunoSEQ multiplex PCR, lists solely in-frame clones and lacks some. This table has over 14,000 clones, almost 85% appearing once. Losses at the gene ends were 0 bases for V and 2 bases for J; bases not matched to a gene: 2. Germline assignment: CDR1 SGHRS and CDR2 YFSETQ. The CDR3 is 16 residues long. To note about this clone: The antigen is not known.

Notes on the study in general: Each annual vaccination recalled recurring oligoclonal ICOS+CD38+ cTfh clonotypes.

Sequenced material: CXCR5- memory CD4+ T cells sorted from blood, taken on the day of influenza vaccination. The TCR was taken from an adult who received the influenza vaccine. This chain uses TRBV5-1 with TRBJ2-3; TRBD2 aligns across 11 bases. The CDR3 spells CASSLASGGTTDTQYF. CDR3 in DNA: TGCGCCAGCAGCTTGGCTAGCGGGGGGACCACAGATACGCAGTATTTT. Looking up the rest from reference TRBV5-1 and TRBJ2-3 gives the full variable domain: KAGVTQTPRYLIKTRGQQVTLSCSPISGHRSVSWYQQTPGQGLQFLFEYFSETQRNKGNFPGRFSGRQFSNSRSEMNVSTLELGDSALYLCASSLASGGTTDTQYFGPGTRLTVL.